What follows are 3 T cell receptor beta chains derived from one specimen sequenced in a study of blood T cells in healthy people across ages. Alongside a J-beta primer mix, a sample-barcoded 5' primer served in a second PCR lasting roughly 6 to 11 cycles. TCRdb processed the 5' RACE reads anew with MiXCR; each CDR3 protein has one entry. Among hundreds of thousands of distinct CDR3 sequences, 49% were seen once, and the ten largest hold about a third. The sequenced sample was blood. These receptors originate from a woman in her fifties or sixties in good health.

The chain carries TRBV20-1 and TRBJ2-3; 7 positions match TRBD1. Germline values: CDR1 DFQATT, CDR2 SNEGSKA (reference sequence). The ends lost 5 bases at V and 4 bases at J; junction bases unmatched: 21. The CDR3 sequence is 18 residues long. CDR3 nucleotide sequence: TGCAGTGCTCGGGGAAGAGGGGGCCCATCAACACGAGCAGATACGCAGTATTTT. Amino acid sequence: CSARGRGGPSTRADTQYF.

This CDR3 reads CASSEWGGEQYF. The CDR3 nucleotides read TGTGCCAGCAGTGAATGGGGGGGTGAGCAGTACTTC. The rearrangement links TRBV25-1 to TRBJ2-5; 7 bases are a match to TRBD2. V trimming: 1 base; J trimming: 11 bases; junction bases outside the gene matches: 4. Germline V gives CDR1 MGHDK, CDR2 SYGVNS. The CDR3 sequence is 12 residues long.

This clonotype showed up just a few times. The chain couples TRBV5-1 to TRBJ1-5; TRBD1 matches 8 bases. The J segment lost 2 bases and the V segment lost 4 bases, leaving 2 bases of the junction unmatched. CDR1 and CDR2 from the germline V gene are SGHRS and YFSETQ. This CDR3 has 14 residues. The CDR3 DNA reads TGCGCCAGCAGCATGGGACAGGGCAATCAGCCCCAGCATTTT. Protein sequence: CASSMGQGNQPQHF. The variable domain in full, completed from reference TRBV5-1 and TRBJ1-5, reads KAGVTQTPRYLIKTRGQQVTLSCSPISGHRSVSWYQQTPGQGLQFLFEYFSETQRNKGNFPGRFSGRQFSNSRSEMNVSTLELGDSALYLCASSMGQGNQPQHFGDGTRLSIL.